The clone carrying this TCR beta chain was detected many times. This sample's treatment: PENTA 11 planned treatment interruption arm or continuous ART arm. The entry originates in a study of HIV-infected children after antiretroviral therapy interruption. RNA-based 3' RACE libraries used unique molecular identifiers. MiXCR, applied by TCRdb to the 3' RACE reads, yields one record per CDR3 protein. This sample carries about 86,000 distinct CDR3 sequences, around 6.9% of them seen once, and the ten largest clones take about 1.1%. The specimen was CD45RA+ CD4+ T cells from PBMCs, pooled from several time points, collected from a donor given antiretroviral therapy, either interrupted or continuous. As to subset: naive CD4+ CD45RA+ CD45RO- T cells. The receptor's source is a pool of human donors with HIV.

The CDR3, as DNA: TGTGCCAGCAGTCCCCGGAGGGGTGCAGATACGCAGTATTTT. Amino acid sequence: CASSPRRGADTQYF. V usage is TRBV6-6 and J usage is TRBJ2-3; perhaps TRBD2 as D (6 bases). The CDR3 is 14 amino acids. Germline CDR1 reads MNHNY; CDR2 reads SVGAGI (reference sequence). Trimming took 5 bases from V and 4 from J, leaving 13 bases between them.